These T cell receptor beta chains were read from a single sample in a study of blood T cell repertoires in COVID-19. Here immunoSEQ multiplex PCR was the method, and the copy in TCRdb shows in-frame clones only, minus some. The sample records some 85,000 clones, around 80% being singletons. Input material: peripheral blood. Receptors were obtained from a woman older than 75 with active or convalescent COVID-19. Both conserved end residues are part of each CDR3. A D gene is named only where the DNA matches it firmly. Clone size is stated in some rows and not others, as once, few, many or a class when expanded.

CASNRDNQETQYF TGTGCCAGCAACCGGGACAACCAAGAGACCCAGTACTTC NA TRBJ2-5 TRBV2 once
CASSLGAGGPADTQYF TGTGCCAGCAGCTTAGGGGCGGGGGGGCCCGCAGATACGCAGTATTTT TRBD2 TRBJ2-3 TRBV11-1 NA
CASSPAGTGRGYYGYTF TGTGCCAGCAGCCCAGCCGGGACAGGGAGAGGTTACTATGGCTACACCTTC TRBD1 TRBJ1-2 TRBV7-8 NA
CASGLGLGRGDFYEQYF TGTGCTAGTGGTTTGGGTTTAGGGCGCGGGGATTTCTACGAGCAGTACTTC NA TRBJ2-7 TRBV12-5 once
CASSSGGFTYEQYF TGTGCCAGCAGCTCCGGGGGTTTTACCTACGAGCAGTACTTC NA TRBJ2-7 TRBV9 NA
CASSLIAGPGTEAFF TGTGCCAGCAGCTTAATTGCAGGGCCGGGCACTGAAGCTTTCTTT NA TRBJ1-1 TRBV7-3 few
CSARGWPEAFF TGCAGTGCTAGAGGATGGCCTGAAGCTTTCTTT NA TRBJ1-1 TRBV20-1 NA
CAISDLEAGNSPLHF TGTGCCATCAGTGATCTGGAAGCGGGAAATTCACCCCTCCACTTT NA TRBJ1-6 TRBV10-3 NA
CASTPDSPALNTEAFF TGTGCCAGCACACCCGACTCTCCGGCCTTGAACACTGAAGCTTTCTTT NA TRBJ1-1 TRBV18 NA
CASSRRNSGSYNSPLHF TGTGCCAGCAGCCGACGGAATTCGGGGTCCTATAATTCACCCCTCCACTTT NA TRBJ1-6 TRBV13 few
CASSPQGRAVYGQETQYF TGTGCCAGCAGCCCACAGGGGCGGGCAGTTTATGGACAAGAGACCCAGTACTTC TRBD1 TRBJ2-5 TRBV5-8 few
CASSPRSPVRYTF TGTGCCAGCAGTCCCAGGTCCCCTGTCCGCTACACCTTC NA TRBJ1-2 TRBV12-3/TRBV12-4 large
CASSLGRGGREQYF TGTGCCAGCAGTTTGGGTCGGGGGGGCCGCGAGCAGTACTTC TRBD2 TRBJ2-7 TRBV7-8 NA
CASSQDRGWGWEQYF TGCGCCAGCAGCCAAGATCGGGGTTGGGGTTGGGAGCAGTACTTC NA TRBJ2-7 TRBV4-1 NA
CASRQGVSYEQYF TGTGCCAGCCGACAGGGTGTATCCTACGAGCAGTACTTC TRBD1 TRBJ2-7 TRBV7-2 medium-sized
CASSVSGQGIDGYTF TGTGCCAGCAGCGTATCGGGACAGGGCATAGATGGCTACACCTTC TRBD1 TRBJ1-2 TRBV9 NA
CASSRDGGEQYF TGTGCCAGCAGCCGCGACGGGGGTGAGCAGTACTTC NA TRBJ2-7 TRBV14 NA
CASSFGQNNSPLHF TGTGCCAGCAGCTTCGGACAAAACAATTCACCCCTCCACTTT NA TRBJ1-6 TRBV11-1 NA
CASSLGQVINTEAFF TGCGCCAGCAGCTTGGGACAGGTAATCAACACTGAAGCTTTCTTT NA TRBJ1-1 TRBV5-1 NA
CASSLVSDTQYF TGCGCCAGCAGCTTGGTATCAGATACGCAGTATTTT NA TRBJ2-3 TRBV5-1 NA
CAWKDRGRAEAFF TGTGCCTGGAAGGACAGGGGAAGGGCTGAAGCTTTCTTT TRBD1 TRBJ1-1 TRBV30 once
CASSQGPGGLYEQYF TGTGCCAGCAGCCAAGGTCCAGGGGGCTTGTACGAGCAGTACTTC TRBD1 TRBJ2-7 TRBV4-2 few
CASSLGRQGRWGTEAFF TGTGCCAGCAGTCTCGGACGACAGGGGCGGTGGGGCACTGAAGCTTTCTTT TRBD1 TRBJ1-1 TRBV27 NA
CASSLYPRGALNNEQFF TGTGCCAGCAGCTTATACCCCCGGGGGGCTCTCAACAATGAGCAGTTCTTC NA TRBJ2-1 TRBV7-3 NA
CASSHQGDSYNEQFF TGCGCCAGCAGCCACCAAGGGGACTCCTACAATGAGCAGTTCTTC NA TRBJ2-1 TRBV4-1 once
CSVERQVYEQFF TGCAGCGTTGAAAGACAGGTCTATGAGCAGTTCTTC NA TRBJ2-1 TRBV29-1 NA
CASSQGTWNTGELFF TGTGCCAGCAGCCAAGGGACATGGAACACCGGGGAGCTGTTTTTT NA TRBJ2-2 TRBV14 NA
CASSLQGGEQYF TGTGCCAGCAGTCTACAGGGCGGCGAGCAGTACTTC NA TRBJ2-7 TRBV2 NA
CASSLQHTNTGELFF TGTGCCAGCAGCCTACAGCATACGAACACCGGGGAGCTGTTTTTT NA TRBJ2-2 TRBV5-8 NA
CASSFFRAGELFF TGCGCCAGCAGCTTTTTCCGGGCCGGGGAGCTGTTTTTT NA TRBJ2-2 TRBV5-1 NA
CASRYRGVQETQYF TGTGCCAGCAGATACAGGGGGGTCCAAGAGACCCAGTACTTC TRBD1 TRBJ2-5 TRBV5-6 once
CAWEDSGTGLAPLHF TGTGCCTGGGAGGACTCCGGGACAGGGTTAGCACCCCTCCACTTT TRBD1 TRBJ1-6 TRBV2 NA
CASSVVSSGELFF TGTGCCAGCAGCGTAGTTTCCTCCGGGGAGCTGTTTTTT NA TRBJ2-2 TRBV9 once
CASSYTVQGQETQYF TGTGCCAGCAGTTACACCGTTCAGGGCCAAGAGACCCAGTACTTC NA TRBJ2-5 TRBV6-2/TRBV6-3 NA
CASSLGPDREAQYF TGTGCCAGCAGCTTGGGTCCGGACAGGGAGGCGCAGTATTTT TRBD1 TRBJ2-3 TRBV7-2 NA
CASGPPGNSPLHF TGTGCCAGCGGCCCTCCCGGGAATTCACCCCTCCACTTT NA TRBJ1-6 TRBV7-9 NA
CASSPRGQGSGNTIYF TGTGCCAGCAGCCCGCGGGGACAGGGATCTGGAAACACCATATATTTT TRBD1 TRBJ1-3 TRBV7-9 few
CASSLVGAGTDTQYF TGTGCCAGCAGCTTGGTGGGGGCCGGGACAGATACGCAGTATTTT NA TRBJ2-3 TRBV7-2 many
CASSLGAGGANTEAFF TGTGCCAGCAGCTTAGGAGCAGGGGGAGCGAACACTGAAGCTTTCTTT TRBD1 TRBJ1-1 TRBV11-2 NA
CASSTGSEQFF TGTGCCAGCAGCACAGGGAGTGAGCAGTTCTTC NA TRBJ2-1 TRBV9 NA
CASSLLGTGSPLHF TGTGCCAGCAGCTTATTGGGGACTGGCTCACCCCTCCACTTT NA TRBJ1-6 TRBV7-3 NA
CATSDWETGNTGELFF TGTGCCACCAGTGATTGGGAGACAGGGAACACCGGGGAGCTGTTTTTT NA TRBJ2-2 TRBV24-1 NA
CASRYDNDYGYTF TGTGCCAGCAGATACGACAACGACTATGGCTACACCTTC NA TRBJ1-2 TRBV6-1 NA
CASSTGQGNSEKLFF TGTGCCAGCAGCACGGGACAGGGCAATAGTGAAAAACTGTTTTTT TRBD1 TRBJ1-4 TRBV9 few
CASSYLGQGRGEQYF TGTGCCAGCAGTTATTTAGGACAGGGCAGAGGCGAGCAGTACTTC TRBD1 TRBJ2-7 TRBV6-5 NA
CASSKGVIGTGELFF TGTGCCAGCAGCAAAGGAGTAATTGGCACCGGGGAGCTGTTTTTT NA TRBJ2-2 TRBV21-1 NA
CASSPTRTRAKNIQYF TGTGCCAGCAGCCCAACACGCACCAGAGCCAAAAACATTCAGTACTTC NA TRBJ2-4 TRBV7-2 few
CASSQQGAGTGELFF TGCGCCAGCAGCCAACAGGGGGCCGGCACCGGGGAGCTGTTTTTT TRBD1 TRBJ2-2 TRBV4-1 once
CAISRESGLRTEAFF TGTGCCATCAGTCGAGAATCGGGGTTGAGGACTGAAGCTTTCTTT NA TRBJ1-1 TRBV10-3 NA
CASSPWDGRSTDTQYF TGTGCCAGCAGCCCCTGGGACGGGAGAAGCACAGATACGCAGTATTTT NA TRBJ2-3 TRBV7-8 once
CASSLGGGYEQYF TGCGCCAGCAGCTTGGGGGGAGGATACGAGCAGTACTTC NA TRBJ2-7 TRBV5-1 NA
CASQGGTGNYGYTF TGTGCCAGCCAGGGAGGGACAGGGAACTATGGCTACACCTTC TRBD1 TRBJ1-2 TRBV2 few
CASSLSSGGPQNIQYF TGTGCCAGCAGCTTGAGTTCGGGGGGGCCCCAAAACATTCAGTACTTC TRBD2 TRBJ2-4 TRBV7-2 NA